One T cell receptor (beta chain) is described in this entry. The target antigen is unknown. The germline V gene encodes CDR1 SGHAT and CDR2 FQNNGV. The junction had 11 bases not matched to a gene; V was cut back by 3 bases and J by 3 bases. The CDR3 runs to 18 residues. The data were taken from a study of OX40 agonist ivuxolimab in advanced cancers. Whole-study findings and limits: Antigens targeted by the expanded peripheral T cells were not determined.

Data came from immunoSEQ multiplex PCR; TCRdb stores just in-frame clones and leaves some out. The sample lists roughly 71,000 clones, roughly 89% occurring once. The specimen comprised CD4+ or CD8+ T cells sorted from blood, sampled in a trial of the OX40 agonist ivuxolimab. The TCR comes from an adult with an advanced solid tumor such as melanoma, head and neck, liver or kidney cancer. J is TRBJ2-3 and V is TRBV11-2; 11 positions agree with TRBD2. The CDR3 bases are TGTGCCAGCAGCTTCAGGTCTAGCGGGAGGTTCAGGACAGATACGCAGTATTTT. As protein: CASSFRSSGRFRTDTQYF.